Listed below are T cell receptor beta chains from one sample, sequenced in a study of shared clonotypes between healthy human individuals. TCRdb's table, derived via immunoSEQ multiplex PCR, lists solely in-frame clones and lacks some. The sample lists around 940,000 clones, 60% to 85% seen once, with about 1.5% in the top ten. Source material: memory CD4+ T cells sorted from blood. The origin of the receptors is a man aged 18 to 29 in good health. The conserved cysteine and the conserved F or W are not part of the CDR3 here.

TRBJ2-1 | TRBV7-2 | ASSFRVQGEQF
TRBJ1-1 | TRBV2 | ASTPGASGAAF
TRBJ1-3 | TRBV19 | ASASTRPSGNTIY
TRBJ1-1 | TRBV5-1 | ASSSVWGTEAF
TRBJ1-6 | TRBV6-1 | ASSEPQGRHSPLH
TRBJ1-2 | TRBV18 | ASSPPGDYGYT
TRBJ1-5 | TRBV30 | AWSGVSNQPQH
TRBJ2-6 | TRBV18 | ASSPQGQGIGANVLT
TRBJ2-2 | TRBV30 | AWTLGTNTGELF
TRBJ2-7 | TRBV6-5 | ASRPAGGYEQY
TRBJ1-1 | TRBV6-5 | ASSEHGLNTEAF
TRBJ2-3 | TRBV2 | ASNAGGPGTDTQY